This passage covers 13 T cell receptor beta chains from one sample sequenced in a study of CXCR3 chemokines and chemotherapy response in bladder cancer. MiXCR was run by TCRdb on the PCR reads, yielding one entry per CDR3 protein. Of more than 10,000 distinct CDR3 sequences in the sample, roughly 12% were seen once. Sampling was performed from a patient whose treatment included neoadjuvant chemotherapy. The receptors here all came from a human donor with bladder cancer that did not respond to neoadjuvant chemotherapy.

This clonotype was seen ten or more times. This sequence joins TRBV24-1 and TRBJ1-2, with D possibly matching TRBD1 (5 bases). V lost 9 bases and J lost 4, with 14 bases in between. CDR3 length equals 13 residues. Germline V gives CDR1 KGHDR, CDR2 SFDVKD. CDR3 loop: CATWTWSVYGYTF. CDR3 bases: TGTGCCACCTGGACATGGTCAGTCTATGGCTACACCTTC.

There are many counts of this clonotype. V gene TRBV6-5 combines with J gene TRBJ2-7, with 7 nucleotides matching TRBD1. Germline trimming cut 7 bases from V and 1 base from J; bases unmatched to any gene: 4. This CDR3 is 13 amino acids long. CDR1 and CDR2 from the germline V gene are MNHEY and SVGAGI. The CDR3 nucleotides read TGTGCCAGCACTCCACAGGGGTCCTACGAGCAGTACTTC. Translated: CASTPQGSYEQYF.

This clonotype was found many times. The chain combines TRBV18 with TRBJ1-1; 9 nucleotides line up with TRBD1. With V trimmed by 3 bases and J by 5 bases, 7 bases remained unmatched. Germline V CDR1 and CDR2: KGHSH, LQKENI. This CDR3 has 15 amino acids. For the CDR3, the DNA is TGTGCCAGCTCACCTCGGACAGGGGTTGAGACTGAAGCTTTCTTT. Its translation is CASSPRTGVETEAFF.

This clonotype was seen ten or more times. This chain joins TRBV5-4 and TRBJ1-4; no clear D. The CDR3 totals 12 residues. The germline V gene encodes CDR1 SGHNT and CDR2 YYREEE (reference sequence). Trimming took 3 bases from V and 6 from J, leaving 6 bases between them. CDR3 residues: CASSSRDEKLFF. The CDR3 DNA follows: TGTGCCAGCAGCTCCCGAGATGAAAAACTGTTTTTT.

The DNA for the CDR3 is TGTGCCAGCAGCTCCTCTGCGGGGGGTTACGAGCAGTACTTC. It encodes CASSSSAGGYEQYF. V and J are TRBV12-3 or TRBV12-4 and TRBJ2-7, with 8 bases fitting TRBD2. The V segment lost 6 bases and the J segment 4 bases; nucleotides outside the gene matches: 8. The CDR3 totals 14 residues.

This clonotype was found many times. CDR3 sequence reads: CASSFSLGMSTEAFF. The CDR3 region has the DNA TGTGCCAGCAGCTTTTCTTTGGGGATGAGCACTGAAGCTTTCTTT. This chain uses TRBV11-2 with TRBJ1-1, with unresolved D. Germline V lookup: CDR1 SGHAT, CDR2 FQNNGV. Trimming removed 3 bases at V and 4 bases at J, with 15 bases between. The CDR3 runs 15 residues.

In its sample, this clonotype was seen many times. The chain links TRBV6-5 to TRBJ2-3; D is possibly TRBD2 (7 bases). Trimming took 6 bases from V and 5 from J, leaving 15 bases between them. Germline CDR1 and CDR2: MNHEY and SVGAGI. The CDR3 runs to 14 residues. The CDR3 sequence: CASSDKGGVDTQYF. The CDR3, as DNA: TGTGCCAGCAGCGACAAGGGGGGGGTAGATACGCAGTATTTT.

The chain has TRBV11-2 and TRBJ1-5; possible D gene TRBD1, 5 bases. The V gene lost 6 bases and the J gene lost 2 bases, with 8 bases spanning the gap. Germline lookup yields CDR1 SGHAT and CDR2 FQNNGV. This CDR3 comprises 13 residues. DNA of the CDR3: TGTGCCAGCAGTCAACAGGGCAATCAGCCCCAGCATTTT. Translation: CASSQQGNQPQHF.

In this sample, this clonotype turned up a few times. DNA of the CDR3: TGTGCCAGCTCACCACCGGGTAGCGGGAGATTCTACGAGCAGTACTTC. It codes for CASSPPGSGRFYEQYF. The chain has TRBV18 and TRBJ2-7; TRBD2 matches at 9 bases. J was trimmed by 3 bases and V by 0 bases; bases with no gene match: 6. Germline assignment: CDR1 KGHSH and CDR2 LQKENI. The CDR3 totals 16 residues.

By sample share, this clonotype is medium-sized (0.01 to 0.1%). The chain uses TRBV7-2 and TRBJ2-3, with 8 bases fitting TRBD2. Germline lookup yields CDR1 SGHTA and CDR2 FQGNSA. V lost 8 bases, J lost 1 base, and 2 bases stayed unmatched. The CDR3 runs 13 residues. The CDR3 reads CASRRGGTDTQYF. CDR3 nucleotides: TGTGCCAGCCGGCGGGGGGGCACAGATACGCAGTATTTT.

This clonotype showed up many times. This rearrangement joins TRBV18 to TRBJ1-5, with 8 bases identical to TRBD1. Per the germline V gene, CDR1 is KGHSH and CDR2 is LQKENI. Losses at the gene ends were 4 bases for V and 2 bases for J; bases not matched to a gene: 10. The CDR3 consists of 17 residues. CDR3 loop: CASSLRTGSSGNQPQHF. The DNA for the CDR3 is TGTGCCAGCTCACTCAGGACAGGGAGTTCGGGCAATCAGCCCCAGCATTTT.

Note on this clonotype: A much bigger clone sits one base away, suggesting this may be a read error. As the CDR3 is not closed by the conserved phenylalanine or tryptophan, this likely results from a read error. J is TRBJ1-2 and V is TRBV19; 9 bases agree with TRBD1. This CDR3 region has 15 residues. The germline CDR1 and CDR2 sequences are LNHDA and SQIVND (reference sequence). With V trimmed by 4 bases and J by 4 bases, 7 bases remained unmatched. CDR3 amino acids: CASSKPGQGAYGYTI. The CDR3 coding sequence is TGTGCCAGTAGTAAGCCGGGACAGGGAGCCTATGGCTACACCATC.

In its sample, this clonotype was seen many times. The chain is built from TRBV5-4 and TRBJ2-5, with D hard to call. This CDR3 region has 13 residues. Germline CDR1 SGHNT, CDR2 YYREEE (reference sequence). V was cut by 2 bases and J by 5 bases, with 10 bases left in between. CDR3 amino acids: CASSFEIRETQYF. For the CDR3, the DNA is TGTGCCAGCAGCTTTGAGATTCGGGAGACCCAGTACTTC.